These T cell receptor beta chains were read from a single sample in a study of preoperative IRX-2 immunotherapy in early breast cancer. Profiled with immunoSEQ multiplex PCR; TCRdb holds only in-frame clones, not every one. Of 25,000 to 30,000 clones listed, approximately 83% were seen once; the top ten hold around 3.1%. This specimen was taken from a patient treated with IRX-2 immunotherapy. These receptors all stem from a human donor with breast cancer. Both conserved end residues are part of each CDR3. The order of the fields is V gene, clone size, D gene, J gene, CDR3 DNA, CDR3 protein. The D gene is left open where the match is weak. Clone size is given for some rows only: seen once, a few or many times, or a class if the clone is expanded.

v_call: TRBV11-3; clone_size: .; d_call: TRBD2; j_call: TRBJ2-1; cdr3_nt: TGTGCCAGCAGCTTTGGCCGGGAGGGTAACAATGAGCAGTTCTTC; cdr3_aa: CASSFGREGNNEQFF
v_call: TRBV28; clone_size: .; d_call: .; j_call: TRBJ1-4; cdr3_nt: TGTGCCAGCAGTATCCCTACTTCAGGGCGGACTAATGAAAAACTGTTTTTT; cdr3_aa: CASSIPTSGRTNEKLFF
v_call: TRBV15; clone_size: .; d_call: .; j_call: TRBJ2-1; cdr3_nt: TGTGCCACCAGCAGAGGCGGGACAGACTTCTACAATGAGCAGTTCTTC; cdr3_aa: CATSRGGTDFYNEQFF
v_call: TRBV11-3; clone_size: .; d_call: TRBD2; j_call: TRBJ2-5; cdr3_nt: TGTGCCAGCAGCTTGCCTAGCGGGGCTCGAGAGACCCAGTACTTC; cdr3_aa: CASSLPSGARETQYF
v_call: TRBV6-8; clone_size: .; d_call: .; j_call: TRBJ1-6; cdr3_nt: TGTGCCAGCAGTTACTCCGGGCCCCCGGCGCCCCTCCACTTT; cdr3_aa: CASSYSGPPAPLHF
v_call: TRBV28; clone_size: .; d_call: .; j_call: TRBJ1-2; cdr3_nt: TGTGCCAGCAGTTTATACAGGCCGCTCCTTGGCTACACCTTC; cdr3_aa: CASSLYRPLLGYTF
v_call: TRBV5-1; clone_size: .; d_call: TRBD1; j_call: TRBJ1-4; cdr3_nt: TGCGCCAGCAGCTTGGTGGGACAGGGTGGTGAAAAACTGTTTTTT; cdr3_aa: CASSLVGQGGEKLFF
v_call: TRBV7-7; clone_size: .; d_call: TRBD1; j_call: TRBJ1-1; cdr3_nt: TGTGCCAGCAGCTCAAACAGGGGACACACTGAAGCTTTCTTT; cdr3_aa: CASSSNRGHTEAFF
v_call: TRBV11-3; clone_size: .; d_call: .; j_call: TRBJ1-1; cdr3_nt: TGTGCCAGCAGCTTGGCAGGTATCGGCCAAGGTACTGAAGCTTTCTTT; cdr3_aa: CASSLAGIGQGTEAFF
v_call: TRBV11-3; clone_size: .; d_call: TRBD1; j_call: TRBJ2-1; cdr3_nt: TGTGCCAGCGACGAGGGGACAGGGGTCGATGAGCAGTTCTTC; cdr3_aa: CASDEGTGVDEQFF
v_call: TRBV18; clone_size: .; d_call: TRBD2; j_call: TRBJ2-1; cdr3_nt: TGTGCCAGCTCGGGTTCGAGGCGGGAGAAGCGGAACAATGAGCAGTTCTTC; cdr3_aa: CASSGSRREKRNNEQFF
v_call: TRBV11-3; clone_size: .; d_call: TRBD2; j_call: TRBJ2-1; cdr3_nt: TGTGCCAGCAGACCGTGGGGGGGGAGTTACAATGAGCAGTTCTTC; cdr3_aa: CASRPWGGSYNEQFF
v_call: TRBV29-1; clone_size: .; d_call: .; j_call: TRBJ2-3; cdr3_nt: TGCAGCGTCCTTAGACTAGACACAGATACGCAGTATTTT; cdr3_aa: CSVLRLDTDTQYF
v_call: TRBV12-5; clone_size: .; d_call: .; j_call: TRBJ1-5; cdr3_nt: TGTGCTAGTGCCTGGGACCACAATCAGCCCCAGCATTTT; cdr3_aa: CASAWDHNQPQHF
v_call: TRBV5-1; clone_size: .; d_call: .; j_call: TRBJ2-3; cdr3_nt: TGCGCCAGCAGCTTGTGGGGGACACGTGGGGCAGATACGCAGTATTTT; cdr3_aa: CASSLWGTRGADTQYF
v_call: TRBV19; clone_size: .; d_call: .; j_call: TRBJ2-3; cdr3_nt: TGTGCCAGTAGTATATCCGGGACAGATACGCAGTATTTT; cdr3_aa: CASSISGTDTQYF
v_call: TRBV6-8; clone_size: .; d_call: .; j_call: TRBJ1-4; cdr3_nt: TGTGCCAGCAGTTACTCGGGGGGACAAAACGATGGAAAACTGTTTTTT; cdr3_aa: CASSYSGGQNDGKLFF
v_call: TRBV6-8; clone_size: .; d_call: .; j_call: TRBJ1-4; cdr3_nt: TGTGCCAGCAGTTACCTACAGGCCAATGAAAAACTGTTTTTT; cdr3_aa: CASSYLQANEKLFF
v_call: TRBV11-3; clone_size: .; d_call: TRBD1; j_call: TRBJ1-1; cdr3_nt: TGTGCCAGCAGCCCGAAGGACAGGATGAACACTGAAGCTTTCTTT; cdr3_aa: CASSPKDRMNTEAFF
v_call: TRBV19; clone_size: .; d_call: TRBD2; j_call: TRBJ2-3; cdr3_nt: TGTGCCAGTAGTATGACTAGCGGGAGGCTAGATACGCAGTATTTT; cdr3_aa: CASSMTSGRLDTQYF
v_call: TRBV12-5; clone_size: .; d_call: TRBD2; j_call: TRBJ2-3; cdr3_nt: TGTGCTAGTGGCCGGGGACTAGCGGGAGTAGCTACGCAGTATTTT; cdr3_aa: CASGRGLAGVATQYF
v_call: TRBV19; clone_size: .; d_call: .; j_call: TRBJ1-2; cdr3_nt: TGTGCCAGTAGTATAGAAATGAGGGGCGAAGGCTACACCTTC; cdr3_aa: CASSIEMRGEGYTF
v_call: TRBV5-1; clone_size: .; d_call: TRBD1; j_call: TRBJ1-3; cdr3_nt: TGCGCCAGCAGCTTACAGGGGCACGATGGAAACACCATATATTTT; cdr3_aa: CASSLQGHDGNTIYF
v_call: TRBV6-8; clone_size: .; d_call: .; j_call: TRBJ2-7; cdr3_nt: TGTGCCAGCAAGAGTACAGGGCCCTACGAGCAGTACTTC; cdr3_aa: CASKSTGPYEQYF
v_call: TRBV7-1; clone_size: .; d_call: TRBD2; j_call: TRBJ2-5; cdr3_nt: TGTGCCAGCAGCTCCTCTCAGAGGGGACTACAAGAGACCCAGTACTTC; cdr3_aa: CASSSSQRGLQETQYF
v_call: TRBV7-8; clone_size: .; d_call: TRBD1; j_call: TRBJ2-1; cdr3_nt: TGTGCCAGCAGCGTCGGGACAGGTAGTGAGCAGTTCTTC; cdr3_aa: CASSVGTGSEQFF
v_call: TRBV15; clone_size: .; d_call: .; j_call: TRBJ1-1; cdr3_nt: TGTGCCACCAGCAGGGCCCACGGCTGGCAAATGAACACTGAAGCTTTCTTT; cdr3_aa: CATSRAHGWQMNTEAFF
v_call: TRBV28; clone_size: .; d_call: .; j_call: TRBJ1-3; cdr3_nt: TGTGCCAGCAGTTTTAGGCAAATAAACACCATATATTTT; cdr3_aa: CASSFRQINTIYF
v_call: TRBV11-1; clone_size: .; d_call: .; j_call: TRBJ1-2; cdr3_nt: TGTGCCAGCACCCTATGGGGCTTTAACTATGGCTACACCTTC; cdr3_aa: CASTLWGFNYGYTF
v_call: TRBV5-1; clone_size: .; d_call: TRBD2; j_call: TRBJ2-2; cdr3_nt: TGCGCCAGCAGCGTTCCGGGGACTAGTGTTAGGGAGCTGTTTTTT; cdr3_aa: CASSVPGTSVRELFF
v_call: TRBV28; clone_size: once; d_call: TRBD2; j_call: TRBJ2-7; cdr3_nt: TGTGCCTCGAACCCCCCTAGCGGATCCTACGAGCAGTACTTC; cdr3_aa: CASNPPSGSYEQYF
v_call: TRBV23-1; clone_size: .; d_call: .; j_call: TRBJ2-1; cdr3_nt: TGCGCCAGCAGTCAATCGGGTAGGGCGGGTCGGTGGGGCAATGAGCAGTTCTTC; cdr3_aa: CASSQSGRAGRWGNEQFF
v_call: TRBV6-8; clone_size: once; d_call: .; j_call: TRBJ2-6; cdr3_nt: TGTGCCAGCAGGCCCCGGGCCCCTGGGGCCAACGTCCTGACTTTC; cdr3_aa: CASRPRAPGANVLTF
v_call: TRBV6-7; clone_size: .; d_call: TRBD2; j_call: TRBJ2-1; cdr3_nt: TGTGCCAGCAGCTGGGAGGGTCTTTACAATGAGCAGTTCTTC; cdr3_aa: CASSWEGLYNEQFF
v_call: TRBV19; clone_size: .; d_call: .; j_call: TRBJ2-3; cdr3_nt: TGTGCCAGTAGTATCTACGGGAGAAGAGATGCAGATACGCAGTATTTT; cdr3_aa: CASSIYGRRDADTQYF
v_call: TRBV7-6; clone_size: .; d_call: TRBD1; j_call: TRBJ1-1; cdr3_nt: TGTGCCAGCAGCTTAACAGGGGGCCAGTACACTGAAGCTTTCTTT; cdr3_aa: CASSLTGGQYTEAFF
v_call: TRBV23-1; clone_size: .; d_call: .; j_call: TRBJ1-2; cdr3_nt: TGCGCCAGCAGCCACCCTACCTCCCCGGGGGGAAACTATGGCTACACCTTC; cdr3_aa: CASSHPTSPGGNYGYTF
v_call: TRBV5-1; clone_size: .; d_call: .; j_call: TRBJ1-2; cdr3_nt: TGCGCCAGCAGCTTGGCGTCAAGGACGGGAGGCTACACCTTC; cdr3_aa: CASSLASRTGGYTF
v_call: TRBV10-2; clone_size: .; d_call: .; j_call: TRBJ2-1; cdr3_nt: TGCGCCAGCAGACCAAGGAGCCAGGTGCGTCAAAACAATGAGCAGTTCTTC; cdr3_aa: CASRPRSQVRQNNEQFF
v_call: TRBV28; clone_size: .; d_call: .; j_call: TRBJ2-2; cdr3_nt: TGTGCCATCAATAAAGGTTTGGGTTCCGGGGAGCTGTTTTTT; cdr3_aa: CAINKGLGSGELFF
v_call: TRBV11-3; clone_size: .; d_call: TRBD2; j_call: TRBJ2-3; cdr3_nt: TGTGCCAGCAGCTTGCGCGGGGGGGCAGCAGATACGCAGTATTTT; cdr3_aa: CASSLRGGAADTQYF
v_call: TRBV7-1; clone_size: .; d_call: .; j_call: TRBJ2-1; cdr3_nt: TGTGCCAGCAGCTTTGGAGGGGCCCATGAGCAGTTCTTC; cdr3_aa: CASSFGGAHEQFF
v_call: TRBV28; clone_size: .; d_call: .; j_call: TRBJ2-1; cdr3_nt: TGTGCCAGCAGTTCTCGGCAGGGGCTGGTGTGGCAGTTCTTC; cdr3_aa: CASSSRQGLVWQFF
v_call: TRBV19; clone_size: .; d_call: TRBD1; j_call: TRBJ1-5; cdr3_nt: TGTGCCAGTAGTATAGGGCAGGGGGCGAGTCAGCCCCAGCATTTT; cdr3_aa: CASSIGQGASQPQHF
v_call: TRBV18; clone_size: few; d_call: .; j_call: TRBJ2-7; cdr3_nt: TGTGCCAGCTCATCGCAGGGTATCTTCTACGAGCAGTACTTC; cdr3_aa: CASSSQGIFYEQYF
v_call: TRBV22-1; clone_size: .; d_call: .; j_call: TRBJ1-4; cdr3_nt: TGTGCCAGCAGTTTGACGCACGGACACACAGCAACTAATGAAAAACTGTTTTTT; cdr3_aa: CASSLTHGHTATNEKLFF
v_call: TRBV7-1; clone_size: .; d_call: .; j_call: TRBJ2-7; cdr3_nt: TGTGCCAGCAGCGCCCGGGACGGATTGGGGCAGTACTTC; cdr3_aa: CASSARDGLGQYF
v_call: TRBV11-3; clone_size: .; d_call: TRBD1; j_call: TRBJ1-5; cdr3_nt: TGTGCCAGCAGCTCTGGCGCAGGGGGCAACTACAATCAGCCCCAGCATTTT; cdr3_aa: CASSSGAGGNYNQPQHF
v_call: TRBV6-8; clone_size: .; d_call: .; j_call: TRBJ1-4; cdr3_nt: TGTGCCAGCAGTTACGGGCCAGGGAATGAAAAACTGTTTTTT; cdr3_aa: CASSYGPGNEKLFF
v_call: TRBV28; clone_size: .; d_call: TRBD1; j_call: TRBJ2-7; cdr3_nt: TGTGCCAGCACCCAGGAAGGACAGGTTCACGAGCAGTACTTC; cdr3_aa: CASTQEGQVHEQYF
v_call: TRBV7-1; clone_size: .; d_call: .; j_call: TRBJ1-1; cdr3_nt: TGTGCCAGCAGCCGCGGGCTGAACACTGAAGCTTTCTTT; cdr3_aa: CASSRGLNTEAFF
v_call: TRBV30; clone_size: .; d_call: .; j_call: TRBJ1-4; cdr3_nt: TGTGCCTGGAGTGTACAATGGAGCGCTCGGAGTTTGAGTGAAAAACTGTTTTTT; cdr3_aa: CAWSVQWSARSLSEKLFF
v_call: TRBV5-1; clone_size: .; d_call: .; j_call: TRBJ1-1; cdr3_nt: TGCGCCAGCAGCTTGGCGGGAGGGGCCACTGAAGCTTTCTTT; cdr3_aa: CASSLAGGATEAFF